Listed below are T cell receptor beta chains from one sample, sequenced in a study of CD8 T cells in Susac syndrome. Using its own MiXCR run on the immunoSEQ multiplex PCR reads, TCRdb lists one record per CDR3 protein. The top ten clones hold roughly 0.14% of a sample with roughly 160,000 distinct CDR3 sequences, over 85% of them seen once. Material: CD4+ T cells from PBMCs. Receptors were obtained from a human donor in good health. CDR3s leave out the opening cysteine and the closing phenylalanine or tryptophan. D genes are given only for firm matches.

>TRBV15|TRBJ1-2|.
ATSSGALYGYT
>TRBV3-1|TRBJ1-2|.
ASSQGVAAYGYT
>TRBV20-1|TRBJ2-7|TRBD1
SARSGGPSSYEQY
>TRBV10-3|TRBJ1-6|.
AISVAPASSYNSPLH
>TRBV7-2|TRBJ2-1|.
ASSTRTVYNEQF
>TRBV7-9|TRBJ2-5|.
ASSLGGGIEETQY
>TRBV28|TRBJ1-5|.
ASSGTRNQPQH
>TRBV15|TRBJ2-5|.
ATSRAGRGETQY
>TRBV6-2/TRBV6-3|TRBJ2-3|.
ASTGSYTQY
>TRBV4-3|TRBJ2-5|.
ASSQDVHQETQY
>TRBV20-1|TRBJ2-5|TRBD2
SARDPRRGETQY
>TRBV9|TRBJ2-7|.
ASSVGAQLTYEQY
>TRBV6-5|TRBJ1-5|.
ASSYGRAQPQH
>TRBV3-1|TRBJ1-6|.
ASSQAPGTASPLH
>TRBV2|TRBJ1-2|.
ASRTDANYGYT
>TRBV7-2|TRBJ2-3|TRBD1
ASSSQGAGRTDTQY
>TRBV20-1|TRBJ1-4|.
SASRTTNEKLF
>TRBV30|TRBJ1-4|.
AWSGRAELF
>TRBV3-1|TRBJ2-2|.
ASSHGELATGELF
>TRBV19|TRBJ2-1|.
ASSIAGSHEQF
>TRBV5-6|TRBJ1-5|.
ASSLERVAH
>TRBV7-2|TRBJ2-3|.
ASRIGQSTDTQY
>TRBV28|TRBJ1-2|.
ASSPGAQQYGYT
>TRBV5-1|TRBJ1-2|.
ASRGSKNYGYT
>TRBV18|TRBJ2-3|.
ASSPPSSDTQY
>TRBV30|TRBJ2-2|.
AWSPMRGLTGELF
>TRBV4-1|TRBJ2-1|TRBD2
ASSPGLGNNEQF
>TRBV15|TRBJ1-2|TRBD1
ATSRVQQGDLGYT
>TRBV12-3/TRBV12-4|TRBJ1-1|TRBD1
ASGQETTEAF
>TRBV20-1|TRBJ1-6|.
SASLGYNSPLH
>TRBV15|TRBJ2-1|TRBD2
ATSRGGGGPHEQF
>TRBV20-1|TRBJ1-1|.
SAGSDPNTEAF
>TRBV30|TRBJ1-1|.
AWEIMNTEAF
>TRBV6-5|TRBJ1-2|TRBD1
ASSWDRGGYGYT
>TRBV4-2|TRBJ2-2|TRBD2
ASSRLGLAGAGELF
>TRBV20-1|TRBJ2-5|TRBD2
SARVGGGYQETQY
>TRBV3-1|TRBJ2-3|.
ASSLKPTDTQY